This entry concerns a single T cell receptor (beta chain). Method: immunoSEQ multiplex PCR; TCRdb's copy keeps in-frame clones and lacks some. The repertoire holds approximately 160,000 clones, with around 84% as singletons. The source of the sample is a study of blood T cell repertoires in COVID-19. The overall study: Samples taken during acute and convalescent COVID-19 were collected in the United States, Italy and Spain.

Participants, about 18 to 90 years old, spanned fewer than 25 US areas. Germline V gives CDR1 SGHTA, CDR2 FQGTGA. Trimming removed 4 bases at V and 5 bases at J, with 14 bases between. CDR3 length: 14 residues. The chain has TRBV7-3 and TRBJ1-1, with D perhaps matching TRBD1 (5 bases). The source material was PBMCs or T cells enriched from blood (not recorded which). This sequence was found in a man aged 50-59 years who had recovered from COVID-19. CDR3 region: CASSSLGPGTEAFF. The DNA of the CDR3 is TGTGCCAGCAGCTCCCTGGGGCCTGGGACTGAAGCTTTCTTT.